This is a list of T cell receptor beta chains from one sample in a study of T cells in Graves' hyperthyroidism and ophthalmopathy. Each CDR3 protein is one row after TCRdb ran MiXCR on the multiplex PCR reads. Seen here are hundreds of thousands of distinct CDR3 sequences, 38% observed once, and the top ten hold around 9.3%. Sample: blood. These TCRs come from a young man with Graves' hyperthyroidism. The CDR3 runs from the conserved cysteine through the conserved F or W. A D gene is named only where the DNA matches it firmly. The size entry is marked missing in some rows and otherwise reads once, few, many or a size class.

j_gene: TRBJ2-7; abundance: -; v_gene: TRBV5-5; d_gene: TRBD1; CDR3nt: TGTGCCAGCAGCTCGATCGACAGGGCCGGCTACGAGCAGTACTTC; CDR3aa: CASSSIDRAGYEQYF
j_gene: TRBJ1-5; abundance: -; v_gene: TRBV5-1; d_gene: TRBD1; CDR3nt: TGCGCCAGCAGCTACGAAAACCCAGGGGGCGATTTTCAGCCCCAGCATTTT; CDR3aa: CASSYENPGGDFQPQHF
j_gene: TRBJ2-7; abundance: few; v_gene: TRBV7-2; d_gene: TRBD2; CDR3nt: TGTGCCAGCAGCCCACTAGCGGGAGTGTACGAGCAGTACTTC; CDR3aa: CASSPLAGVYEQYF
j_gene: TRBJ1-2; abundance: few; v_gene: TRBV19; d_gene: -; CDR3nt: TGTGCCAGTAGCCCAAGAGACAGGAGGCTCGATTATGGCTACACCTTC; CDR3aa: CASSPRDRRLDYGYTF
j_gene: TRBJ2-5; abundance: -; v_gene: TRBV12-5; d_gene: -; CDR3nt: TGTGCTAGTGGTTTGGCTCTAGCGGAGACCCAGTACTTC; CDR3aa: CASGLALAETQYF
j_gene: TRBJ2-2; abundance: many; v_gene: TRBV29-1; d_gene: TRBD1; CDR3nt: TGCAGCGTTGCGACACAGGGGACACAACGTACCGGGGAGCTGTTTTTT; CDR3aa: CSVATQGTQRTGELFF
j_gene: TRBJ1-4; abundance: many; v_gene: TRBV7-9; d_gene: -; CDR3nt: TGTGCCAGCAGCTTAGACCTGGCGGGGCGGGGTGAAAAACTGTTTTTT; CDR3aa: CASSLDLAGRGEKLFF
j_gene: TRBJ1-1; abundance: -; v_gene: TRBV12-3/TRBV12-4; d_gene: TRBD1; CDR3nt: TGTGCCAGCAGTTCAGGGGGATATGACACTGAAGCTTTCTTT; CDR3aa: CASSSGGYDTEAFF
j_gene: TRBJ1-2; abundance: -; v_gene: TRBV4-1; d_gene: -; CDR3nt: TGCGCCAGCAGCCAAGAAGGAAATGGGGCTGGAAACACCTTC; CDR3aa: CASSQEGNGAGNTF
j_gene: TRBJ2-2; abundance: few; v_gene: TRBV2; d_gene: -; CDR3nt: TGTGCCAGCAGTGTGGTTAGGGACGCCGGGGAGCTGTTTTTT; CDR3aa: CASSVVRDAGELFF
j_gene: TRBJ2-7; abundance: -; v_gene: TRBV7-9; d_gene: TRBD1; CDR3nt: TGTGCCAGCAGAAAGGCAGGGGGCTACGAGCAGTACTTC; CDR3aa: CASRKAGGYEQYF
j_gene: TRBJ1-2; abundance: -; v_gene: TRBV14; d_gene: -; CDR3nt: TGTGCCAGCAGCCAAGATTGGACACCCTATGGCTACACCTTC; CDR3aa: CASSQDWTPYGYTF
j_gene: TRBJ2-5; abundance: -; v_gene: TRBV7-8; d_gene: -; CDR3nt: TGTGCCAGCAGCTTACCCACCCCTCAAGAGACCCAGTACTTC; CDR3aa: CASSLPTPQETQYF
j_gene: TRBJ2-7; abundance: many; v_gene: TRBV2; d_gene: TRBD2; CDR3nt: TGTGCCAGCAGGGCCGGGACTAGGTCTTCGGTGGAGCAGTACTTC; CDR3aa: CASRAGTRSSVEQYF
j_gene: TRBJ1-1; abundance: -; v_gene: TRBV12-3/TRBV12-4; d_gene: TRBD1; CDR3nt: TGTGCCAGCAGTTTAAGGACAGGGGGCGCGGAGACTGAAGCTTTCTTT; CDR3aa: CASSLRTGGAETEAFF
j_gene: TRBJ1-5; abundance: many; v_gene: TRBV10-3; d_gene: TRBD1; CDR3nt: TGTGCCACCCGGGACAGAGGCAATCAGCCCCAGCATTTT; CDR3aa: CATRDRGNQPQHF
j_gene: TRBJ2-7; abundance: few; v_gene: TRBV5-1; d_gene: -; CDR3nt: TGCGCCAGCAGCTCTTCGGGGCGTGGCGGGAACGAGCAGTACTTC; CDR3aa: CASSSSGRGGNEQYF
j_gene: TRBJ2-7; abundance: -; v_gene: TRBV4-1; d_gene: -; CDR3nt: TGCGCCAGCAGCTCTACCCGGGACATACGCTACGAGCAGTACTTC; CDR3aa: CASSSTRDIRYEQYF
j_gene: TRBJ2-7; abundance: many; v_gene: TRBV20-1; d_gene: -; CDR3nt: TGCAGTGCTAGCAGGGAGTACGACGAGCAGTACTTC; CDR3aa: CSASREYDEQYF
j_gene: TRBJ2-7; abundance: -; v_gene: TRBV9; d_gene: TRBD1; CDR3nt: TGTGCCAGCAGCGCGTTGACAGGGGTGACCGAGCAGTACTTC; CDR3aa: CASSALTGVTEQYF
j_gene: TRBJ1-2; abundance: -; v_gene: TRBV7-9; d_gene: -; CDR3nt: TGTGCCAGCAGCTTAATAGGGGAGTGGGACTATGGCTACACCTTC; CDR3aa: CASSLIGEWDYGYTF
j_gene: TRBJ1-2; abundance: few; v_gene: TRBV20-1; d_gene: -; CDR3nt: TGCAGTGCTACCATCTACGGACGGGGTAGTTATGGCTACACCTTC; CDR3aa: CSATIYGRGSYGYTF
j_gene: TRBJ1-4; abundance: -; v_gene: TRBV12-3/TRBV12-4; d_gene: TRBD1; CDR3nt: TGTGCCAGCAGTCAAGAGGGACAGGGAATTGAAAAACTGTTTTTT; CDR3aa: CASSQEGQGIEKLFF
j_gene: TRBJ2-2; abundance: few; v_gene: TRBV29-1; d_gene: TRBD2; CDR3nt: TGCAGCGTTGAAGATCCCGCCGGGGGGGCCCTTGGCACCGGGGAGCTGTTTTTT; CDR3aa: CSVEDPAGGALGTGELFF
j_gene: TRBJ1-5; abundance: many; v_gene: TRBV7-9; d_gene: -; CDR3nt: TGTGCCAGCAGCTTAGAAGGGGTCAATCAGCCCCAGCATTTT; CDR3aa: CASSLEGVNQPQHF
j_gene: TRBJ2-7; abundance: many; v_gene: TRBV29-1; d_gene: -; CDR3nt: TGCAGCGTTGCATCAGGGGACACTTACGAGCAGTACTTC; CDR3aa: CSVASGDTYEQYF
j_gene: TRBJ2-5; abundance: -; v_gene: TRBV7-6; d_gene: TRBD2; CDR3nt: TGTGCCAGCAGCCCCCGGGGTAGCGGGGGGCTACAAGAGACCCAGTACTTC; CDR3aa: CASSPRGSGGLQETQYF
j_gene: TRBJ2-7; abundance: -; v_gene: TRBV27; d_gene: -; CDR3nt: TGTGCCAGCAGTTTTGAATTGGGGAACTCCTACGAGCAGTACTTC; CDR3aa: CASSFELGNSYEQYF
j_gene: TRBJ1-5; abundance: -; v_gene: TRBV29-1; d_gene: TRBD1; CDR3nt: TGCAGTGTGGGACAGGGCATATATCAGCCCCAGCATTTT; CDR3aa: CSVGQGIYQPQHF
j_gene: TRBJ2-7; abundance: once; v_gene: TRBV7-2; d_gene: TRBD2; CDR3nt: TGTGCCAGCAGCCCGATAGCGGGGTACGAGCAGTACTTC; CDR3aa: CASSPIAGYEQYF
j_gene: TRBJ2-3; abundance: -; v_gene: TRBV2; d_gene: -; CDR3nt: TGTGCCAGCAGTGAAGCGCAGGGTCCAGATACGCAGTATTTT; CDR3aa: CASSEAQGPDTQYF
j_gene: TRBJ2-5; abundance: -; v_gene: TRBV6-5; d_gene: TRBD2; CDR3nt: TGTGCCAGCAGTTACGATAGCGGGGAAGAGACCCAGTACTTC; CDR3aa: CASSYDSGEETQYF
j_gene: TRBJ2-3; abundance: few; v_gene: TRBV5-1; d_gene: -; CDR3nt: TGCGCCAGCAGCTCCCAAAGGGCGGGGGATACGCAGTATTTT; CDR3aa: CASSSQRAGDTQYF
j_gene: TRBJ1-2; abundance: -; v_gene: TRBV29-1; d_gene: TRBD1; CDR3nt: TGCAGCGTTCTCAACCGGGACAGTGTTGGAAACACCTTC; CDR3aa: CSVLNRDSVGNTF
j_gene: TRBJ1-1; abundance: once; v_gene: TRBV25-1; d_gene: -; CDR3nt: TGTGCCAGCGGAATTACAGCCTACACTGAAGCTTTCTTT; CDR3aa: CASGITAYTEAFF
j_gene: TRBJ1-6; abundance: -; v_gene: TRBV6-5; d_gene: TRBD1; CDR3nt: TGTGCCAGCAGTTTGGTGACAGGGCGCAATTCACCCCTCCACTTT; CDR3aa: CASSLVTGRNSPLHF
j_gene: TRBJ1-2; abundance: many; v_gene: TRBV10-3; d_gene: -; CDR3nt: TGTGCCATCAGTGGAGGGGGGGCGCTTGACTATGGCTACACCTTC; CDR3aa: CAISGGGALDYGYTF
j_gene: TRBJ1-5; abundance: -; v_gene: TRBV10-3; d_gene: -; CDR3nt: TGTGCCAGCTCACCCCGGGCGGTGAGCAATCAGCCCCAGCATTTT; CDR3aa: CASSPRAVSNQPQHF
j_gene: TRBJ1-5; abundance: once; v_gene: TRBV2; d_gene: -; CDR3nt: TGTGCCAGCAGTGAAGTTGGGGAGCCCCAGCATTTT; CDR3aa: CASSEVGEPQHF
j_gene: TRBJ2-6; abundance: -; v_gene: TRBV6-1; d_gene: -; CDR3nt: TGTGCCAGCAGTGAAGAACTCTCTGGGGCCAACGTCCTGACTTTC; CDR3aa: CASSEELSGANVLTF
j_gene: TRBJ1-2; abundance: -; v_gene: TRBV7-9; d_gene: -; CDR3nt: TGTGCCAGCAGCCCGCCGCTCGCTGGCTACACCTTC; CDR3aa: CASSPPLAGYTF
j_gene: TRBJ2-7; abundance: once; v_gene: TRBV12-3/TRBV12-4; d_gene: -; CDR3nt: TGTGCCAGCAGTACCTACGGGGGACGGACCGTTGGCGAGCAGTACTTC; CDR3aa: CASSTYGGRTVGEQYF
j_gene: TRBJ2-5; abundance: -; v_gene: TRBV2; d_gene: -; CDR3nt: TGTGCCAGCAGTGAAATCCAGCTAGCGTCTGAGACCCAGTACTTC; CDR3aa: CASSEIQLASETQYF
j_gene: TRBJ2-7; abundance: many; v_gene: TRBV29-1; d_gene: -; CDR3nt: TGCAGCGGTGGACGGGACTACGAGCAGTACTTC; CDR3aa: CSGGRDYEQYF
j_gene: TRBJ2-4; abundance: -; v_gene: TRBV29-1; d_gene: -; CDR3nt: TGCAGCGTTGTGACTCGGGATAGATCAACAAACATTCAGTACTTC; CDR3aa: CSVVTRDRSTNIQYF
j_gene: TRBJ1-6; abundance: -; v_gene: TRBV25-1; d_gene: -; CDR3nt: TGTGCCTGCAGTGCTGGACGGGCCGCCGGGGCCCCCCTCCACTTT; CDR3aa: CACSAGRAAGAPLHF
j_gene: TRBJ2-7; abundance: -; v_gene: TRBV7-2; d_gene: -; CDR3nt: TGCGCCAGCAGCCCAACGGGGACCAACAACTACGAGCAGTACTTC; CDR3aa: CASSPTGTNNYEQYF
j_gene: TRBJ2-2; abundance: -; v_gene: TRBV7-2; d_gene: -; CDR3nt: TGTGCCAGCAGCATACAGGGGCTGTTTTTT; CDR3aa: CASSIQGLFF
j_gene: TRBJ1-6; abundance: -; v_gene: TRBV7-2; d_gene: TRBD1; CDR3nt: TGTGCCAGCAGCCCACAGGGGGCGGGTAATTCACCCCTCCACTTT; CDR3aa: CASSPQGAGNSPLHF
j_gene: TRBJ2-7; abundance: many; v_gene: TRBV7-6; d_gene: TRBD1; CDR3nt: TGTGCCAGCAGCTTAGAGACAGGGAATTCCTACGAGCAGTACTTC; CDR3aa: CASSLETGNSYEQYF
j_gene: TRBJ2-1; abundance: few; v_gene: TRBV29-1; d_gene: TRBD2; CDR3nt: TGCAGCGTTGAAGGGACTAGCGGGTCCTACAATGAGCAGTTCTTC; CDR3aa: CSVEGTSGSYNEQFF
j_gene: TRBJ2-7; abundance: many; v_gene: TRBV15; d_gene: TRBD1; CDR3nt: TGTGCCACCAGCAGAGAGGGGACAGCCTACGAGCAGTACTTC; CDR3aa: CATSREGTAYEQYF
j_gene: TRBJ1-1; abundance: -; v_gene: TRBV5-1; d_gene: -; CDR3nt: TGTGCCAGCAGCTTACAGGGAACCATGAACACTGAAGCTTTCTTT; CDR3aa: CASSLQGTMNTEAFF
j_gene: TRBJ1-4; abundance: few; v_gene: TRBV12-3/TRBV12-4; d_gene: TRBD1; CDR3nt: TGTGCCAGCAAGAAGGGGGACAGGAATGAAAAACTGTTTTTT; CDR3aa: CASKKGDRNEKLFF
j_gene: TRBJ2-7; abundance: many; v_gene: TRBV29-1; d_gene: -; CDR3nt: TGCAGCGTTGAGGAAGGGGGCGAGCAGTACTTC; CDR3aa: CSVEEGGEQYF
j_gene: TRBJ2-7; abundance: -; v_gene: TRBV2; d_gene: TRBD1; CDR3nt: TGTGCCAGCAGTAACTGGGGACAGACCTCCTACGAGCAGTACTTC; CDR3aa: CASSNWGQTSYEQYF
j_gene: TRBJ2-5; abundance: -; v_gene: TRBV4-1; d_gene: TRBD2; CDR3nt: TGCGCCAGCAGCCAAGCACTAGCGGACAAAGAGACCCAGTACTTC; CDR3aa: CASSQALADKETQYF
j_gene: TRBJ2-5; abundance: -; v_gene: TRBV29-1; d_gene: -; CDR3nt: TGCAGCAGTATGACTAGGCAAGAGACCCAGTACTTC; CDR3aa: CSSMTRQETQYF
j_gene: TRBJ1-2; abundance: -; v_gene: TRBV24-1; d_gene: -; CDR3nt: TGTGCCACCTCTAGAGCCAACTATGGCTACACCTTC; CDR3aa: CATSRANYGYTF
j_gene: TRBJ2-2; abundance: -; v_gene: TRBV20-1; d_gene: -; CDR3nt: TGCAGTGCTGCCCCCAGGGGGAACACCGGGGAGCTGTTTTTT; CDR3aa: CSAAPRGNTGELFF